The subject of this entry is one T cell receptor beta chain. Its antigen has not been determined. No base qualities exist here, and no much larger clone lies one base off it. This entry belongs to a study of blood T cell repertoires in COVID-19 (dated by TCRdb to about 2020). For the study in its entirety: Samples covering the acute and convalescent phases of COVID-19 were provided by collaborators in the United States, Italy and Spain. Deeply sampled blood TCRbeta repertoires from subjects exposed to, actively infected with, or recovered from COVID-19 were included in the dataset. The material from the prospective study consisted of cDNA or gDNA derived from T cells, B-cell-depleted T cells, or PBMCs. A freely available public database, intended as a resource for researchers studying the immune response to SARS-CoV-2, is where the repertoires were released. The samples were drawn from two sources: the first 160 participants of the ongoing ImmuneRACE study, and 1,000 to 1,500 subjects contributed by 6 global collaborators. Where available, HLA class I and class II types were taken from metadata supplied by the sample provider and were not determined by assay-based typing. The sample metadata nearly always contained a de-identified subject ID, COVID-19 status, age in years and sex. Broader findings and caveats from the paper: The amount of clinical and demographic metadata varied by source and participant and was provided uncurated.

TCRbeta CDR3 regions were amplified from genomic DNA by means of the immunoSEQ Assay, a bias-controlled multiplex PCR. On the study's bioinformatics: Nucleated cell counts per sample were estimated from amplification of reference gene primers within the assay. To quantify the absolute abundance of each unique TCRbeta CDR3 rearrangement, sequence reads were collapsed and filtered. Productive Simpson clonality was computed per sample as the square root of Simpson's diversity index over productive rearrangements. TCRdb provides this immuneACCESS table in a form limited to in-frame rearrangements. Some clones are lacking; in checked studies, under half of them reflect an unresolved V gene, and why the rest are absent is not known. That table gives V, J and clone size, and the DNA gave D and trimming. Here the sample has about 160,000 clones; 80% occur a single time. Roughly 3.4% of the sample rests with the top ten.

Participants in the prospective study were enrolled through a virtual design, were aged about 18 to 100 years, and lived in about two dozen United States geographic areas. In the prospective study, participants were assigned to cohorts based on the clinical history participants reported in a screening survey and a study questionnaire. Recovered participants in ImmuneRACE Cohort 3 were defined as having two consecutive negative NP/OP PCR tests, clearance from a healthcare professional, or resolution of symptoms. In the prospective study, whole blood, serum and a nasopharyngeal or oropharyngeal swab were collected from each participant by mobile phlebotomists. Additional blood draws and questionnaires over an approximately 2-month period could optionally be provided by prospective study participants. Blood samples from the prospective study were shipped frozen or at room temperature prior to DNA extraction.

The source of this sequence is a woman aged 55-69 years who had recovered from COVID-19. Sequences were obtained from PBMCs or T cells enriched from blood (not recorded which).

Here is the DNA: TGTGCCAGCAGCTTAGAAAGGACAGGCAATCAGCCCCAGCATTTT. This yields the protein CASSLERTGNQPQHF. This chain is built from TRBV11-2 and TRBJ1-5, with TRBD1 perhaps the D gene, on 6 matching bases. The trim is 0 bases for V and 2 bases for J, with a gap of 8 bases between the germline ends. According to the germline V gene, CDR1 reads SGHAT and CDR2 reads FQNNGV. There are 15 amino acids in the CDR3, from cysteine to phenylalanine inclusive. Of all the DNA, just the CDR3 is kept, 45 bases in frame from base 1.